One sample yielded the 27 T cell receptor beta chains listed below, sequenced in a study of T cells in Graves' hyperthyroidism and ophthalmopathy. RNA transcripts gave rise to amplified TCR beta CDR3 regions. An initial round of RT-PCR targeting the TCR CDR3 relied on the HTBI primer set. TCRdb re-derived calls from the multiplex PCR reads in MiXCR, one entry per CDR3 protein. The data hold roughly 420,000 distinct CDR3 sequences, with 15% to 17% observed a single time. The source material was blood. These receptors originate from a woman between 18 and 30 years old with Graves' hyperthyroidism.

This clonotype has ten or more counts. The rearrangement uses TRBV20-1 and TRBJ2-7, with 7 bases matching TRBD1. Per germline, CDR1 DFQATT and CDR2 SNEGSKA (reference sequence). Trimming took 0 bases from V and 4 from J; bases not matched to a gene: 12. This CDR3 is 16 amino acids long. The CDR3 loop is CSARDARTGFRYEQYF. The CDR3 DNA is TGCAGTGCTAGAGATGCGAGGACAGGATTTCGATACGAGCAGTACTTC.

This clonotype was counted at least ten times. V and J are TRBV7-2 and TRBJ2-7; TRBD1 matches 8 bases. Germline V gene data show CDR1 as SGHTA and CDR2 as FQGNSA. The CDR3 extends over 16 amino acids. J was trimmed by 0 bases and V by 1 base; bases with no gene match: 5. CDR3 protein: CASSLEDRAFSYEQYF. The CDR3 DNA follows: TGTGCCAGCAGCTTAGAGGACAGGGCCTTCTCCTACGAGCAGTACTTC.

V is TRBV7-9 and J is TRBJ1-2; D not certain. V shed 1 base and J shed 7 bases, with 13 bases lying between them. Germline V lookup: CDR1 SEHNR, CDR2 FQNEAQ (reference sequence). This CDR3 region has 14 residues. DNA for the CDR3: TGTGCCAGCAGCTTAGATGTAGTCTTCAGTGGCTACACCTTC. This sequence encodes CASSLDVVFSGYTF.

Many counts were recorded for this clonotype. The chain recombines TRBV18 with TRBJ1-5; 9 bases are a match to TRBD1. From germline, CDR1 is KGHSH and CDR2 LQKENI. This CDR3 comprises 15 residues. Losses at the gene ends were 3 bases for V and 4 bases for J; bases not matched to a gene: 4. The CDR3, as DNA: TGTGCCAGCTCACCTTGGACAGGGGCTAATCAGCCCCAGCATTTT. It translates to CASSPWTGANQPQHF.

CDR3 in amino acids: CASSYTGASETQYF. The CDR3 region has the DNA TGTGCCAGCAGCTATACAGGGGCTTCGGAGACCCAGTACTTC. The chain employs TRBV5-5 and TRBJ2-5, with TRBD1 matching 7 bases. The V segment lost 3 bases and the J segment 5 bases; nucleotides outside the gene matches: 7. Germline-derived CDR1 and CDR2 are SGHKS and YYEKEE (reference sequence). This CDR3 spans 14 amino acids.

This clonotype appeared many times. This chain connects TRBV28 to TRBJ2-7, with D possibly TRBD1 on 6 matching bases. This CDR3 is 13 amino acids long. V lost 6 bases, J lost 0 bases, and 9 bases lay in between. Looked up from germline, CDR1 is MDHEN and CDR2 is SYDVKM. CDR3 in amino acids: CASRRTASYEQYF. The CDR3 DNA reads TGTGCCAGCAGGAGGACAGCCTCCTACGAGCAGTACTTC.

This clonotype was counted at least ten times. V usage is TRBV6-1 and J usage is TRBJ2-3, with D perhaps TRBD1 (5 bases). V shed 6 bases and J shed 0 bases, with 10 bases lying between them. Looked up from germline, CDR1 is MNHNS and CDR2 is SASEGT. CDR3 length: 14 residues. CDR3 in DNA: TGTGCCAGCAGCGTGACAGTTAGCACAGATACGCAGTATTTT. Translation: CASSVTVSTDTQYF.

In its sample, this clonotype was seen a few times. CDR3 sequence reads: CASSLGAAGVPLHF. The CDR3 coding sequence is TGTGCCAGCAGTTTAGGGGCGGCCGGGGTACCCCTCCACTTT. The V call is TRBV28, the J call TRBJ1-6; tentative D call: TRBD1 (5 bases). Germline V gene data show CDR1 as MDHEN and CDR2 as SYDVKM. The CDR3 covers 14 residues. The ends were cut back, 2 bases at V and 12 bases at J, with 14 bases in the middle.

This clonotype was recorded a few times. This sequence may be a read error, since a much larger clone differs from it by one base. V usage is TRBV24-1 and J usage is TRBJ2-1; D is unresolved. With 5 bases removed from V and 8 bases from J, the gap between germline ends came to 6 bases. The germline gives CDR1 KGHDR, CDR2 SFDVKD. The CDR3 contains 11 residues. CDR3 nucleotide sequence: TGTGCCACCAGTGTGGAGTATGAGCAGTTCTTC. It is translated as CATSVEYEQFF.

Ten or more counts support this clonotype. This chain links TRBV20-1 with TRBJ1-4, with 7 bases matching TRBD1. V shed 5 bases, J shed 0 bases, and the junction held 9 bases outside the gene matches. Per germline, CDR1 DFQATT and CDR2 SNEGSKA (reference sequence). The length of the CDR3 is 16 residues. The CDR3 DNA sequence: TGCAGTGCTGGAAGGGGGCGGGGGGCAACTAATGAAAAACTGTTTTTT. Residues: CSAGRGRGATNEKLFF.

V and J are TRBV7-9 and TRBJ2-2; 7 bases map to TRBD2. This CDR3 has 13 amino acids. J gave up 3 bases and V 7 bases, and 2 bases lay outside the gene matches. Germline CDR1 SEHNR, CDR2 FQNEAQ (reference sequence). The CDR3 region has the DNA TGTGCCAGCATGGGGGGGGACACCGGGGAGCTGTTTTTT. Its translation: CASMGGDTGELFF.

V gene TRBV7-3 combines with J gene TRBJ1-1, with a tentative D call TRBD1 (6 bases). V was cut by 1 base and J by 1 base, with 13 bases left in between. The CDR3 loop spans 16 amino acids. Germline V gives CDR1 SGHTA, CDR2 FQGTGA. The CDR3 reads CASSLMGRGWNTEAFF. Written as DNA, the CDR3 is TGTGCCAGCAGCTTAATGGGCAGGGGTTGGAACACTGAAGCTTTCTTT.

This clonotype was counted many times. This rearrangement joins TRBV11-2 to TRBJ1-6; D may be TRBD1 (6 bases). The germline V gene has CDR1 SGHAT and CDR2 FQNNGV. This CDR3 region has 16 residues. Trimming removed 0 bases at V and 7 bases at J, with 13 bases between. The CDR3 loop is CASSLDRRTENSPLHF. The CDR3 nucleotides read TGTGCCAGCAGCTTAGATCGCCGGACAGAAAATTCACCCCTCCACTTT.

CDR3 sequence reads: CATSDLTGTSGSDEQFF. DNA for the CDR3: TGTGCCACCAGTGATTTGACCGGGACTAGCGGGAGTGATGAGCAGTTCTTC. The chain is built from TRBV24-1 and TRBJ2-1; 14 bases are a match to TRBD2. The CDR3 spans 17 residues. V shed 0 bases, J shed 8 bases, and the junction held 5 bases outside the gene matches. The germline V gene has CDR1 KGHDR and CDR2 SFDVKD.

A note on this clonotype: This may stem from a read error, because a much larger clone lies one nucleotide away. The chain combines TRBV11-2 with TRBJ2-1, with a tentative D call TRBD2 (6 bases). The CDR3 loop spans 16 amino acids. CDR1 is SGHAT and CDR2 is FQNNGV in the germline V gene. The V and J ends lost 4 bases and 5 bases respectively, with 18 bases between them. CDR3 sequence reads: CASSSLPGAADNEQFF. CDR3 bases: TGTGCCAGCAGCTCCTTACCGGGAGCGGCTGACAATGAGCAGTTCTTC.

The chain carries TRBV5-1 and TRBJ2-1; TRBD2 aligns across 11 bases. V lost 6 bases to trimming and J lost 7 bases; unmatched junction nucleotides: 9. The CDR3 contains 15 residues. CDR1 is SGHRS and CDR2 is YFSETQ in the germline V gene. The CDR3 region has the DNA TGCGCCAGCACCGAACTAGCGGGAGTACAGAATGAGCAGTTCTTC. Its translation is CASTELAGVQNEQFF.

This clonotype has a count of ten or more. The chain has TRBV7-2 and TRBJ2-1, with D perhaps TRBD1 or TRBD2 (5 bases each). Germline lookup yields CDR1 SGHTA and CDR2 FQGNSA. The ends were cut back, 10 bases at V and 2 bases at J, with 12 bases in the middle. CDR3 length: 13 amino acids. The CDR3 region has the DNA TGTGCCACCGGGATGGGGGCCTACAATGAGCAGTTCTTC. Translated, it gives CATGMGAYNEQFF.

This chain uses TRBV7-2 with TRBJ2-5; TRBD2 agrees at 7 bases. Germline lookup yields CDR1 SGHTA and CDR2 FQGNSA. The CDR3 is 14 residues long. V shed 5 bases and J 1 base; nucleotides not matched to a gene: 4. CDR3 coding DNA: TGTGCCAGCAGCCGGAGGACTAGCCAAGAGACCCAGTACTTC. Protein: CASSRRTSQETQYF.

V gene TRBV19 combines with J gene TRBJ1-2, with a possible D match to TRBD1 (5 bases). This CDR3 has 14 residues. Germline CDR1 and CDR2: LNHDA and SQIVND (reference sequence). V lost 5 bases, J lost 2 bases, and 12 bases lay in between. The CDR3, as DNA: TGTGCCAGTAGTCTAGGGACGCGGAACTATGGCTACACCTTC. Translating it yields CASSLGTRNYGYTF.

The chain is built from TRBV5-1 and TRBJ2-1, with no clear D. CDR3 size: 14 residues. The germline V gene encodes CDR1 SGHRS and CDR2 YFSETQ. V lost 7 bases to trimming and J lost 5 bases, with 16 bases between them. Here the CDR3 reads CASLYPDGHNEQFF. The CDR3 DNA follows: TGCGCCAGCTTGTACCCAGATGGTCACAATGAGCAGTTCTTC. The full variable domain, with the rest looked up from reference TRBV5-1 and TRBJ2-1, is KAGVTQTPRYLIKTRGQQVTLSCSPISGHRSVSWYQQTPGQGLQFLFEYFSETQRNKGNFPGRFSGRQFSNSRSEMNVSTLELGDSALYLCASLYPDGHNEQFFGPGTRLTVL.

This clonotype was seen a few times. The chain has TRBV20-1 and TRBJ2-2; 7 nucleotides match TRBD2. In germline, CDR1 is DFQATT, CDR2 SNEGSKA (reference sequence). The V segment lost 0 bases and the J segment 3 bases; nucleotides outside the gene matches: 10. The CDR3 has 17 amino acids. The CDR3 DNA follows: TGCAGTGCTAGAGATACGGGCGGGGAGGGGTACACCGGGGAGCTGTTTTTT. This gives the protein CSARDTGGEGYTGELFF.

This clonotype was observed at least ten times. V gene TRBV13 combines with J gene TRBJ2-7; D not resolved. Germline loops: CDR1 PRHDT, CDR2 FYEKMQ (reference sequence). The CDR3 sequence is 14 residues long. V was shortened by 1 base and J by 0 bases, with 7 bases between the two germline ends. The CDR3 DNA sequence: TGTGCCAGCAGCTTAGTTTACAGCTCCTACGAGCAGTACTTC. Protein sequence: CASSLVYSSYEQYF.

This clonotype was counted ten times or more. The chain recombines TRBV27 with TRBJ2-3; D gene uncertain. This CDR3 spans 12 amino acids. V was clipped by 6 bases and J by 5 bases, with 9 bases between them. CDR1 and CDR2 from the germline V gene are MNHEY and SMNVEV (reference sequence). The CDR3 loop reads CASSLLGDTQYF. The CDR3 nucleotides are TGTGCCAGCAGCCTACTTGGAGATACGCAGTATTTT.

This clonotype was seen at least ten times. The chain carries TRBV12-3 or TRBV12-4 and TRBJ1-5; D call uncertain. The CDR3 is 15 amino acids. Trimming stripped 6 bases from V and 3 bases from J, with 15 bases between. The CDR3: CASSTSRVNNQPQHF. CDR3 bases: TGTGCCAGCAGCACCTCCCGGGTTAACAATCAGCCCCAGCATTTT.

This clonotype was observed a few times. The rearrangement joins TRBV29-1 to TRBJ1-1; D uncertain. This CDR3 is built from 11 residues. The germline CDR1 and CDR2 sequences are SQVTM and ANQGSEA. Trimming removed 2 bases at V and 2 bases at J, with 3 bases between. In nucleotides, the CDR3 is TGCAGCGTTGAAATAAACACTGAAGCTTTCTTT. Translation gives CSVEINTEAFF. Full variable domain (missing parts from reference TRBV29-1 and TRBJ1-1): SAVISQKPSRDICQRGTSLTIQCQVDSQVTMMFWYRQQPGQSLTLIATANQGSEATYESGFVIDKFPISRPNLTFSTLTVSNMSPEDSSIYLCSVEINTEAFFGQGTRLTVV.

The gene calls are TRBV4-1 and TRBJ1-1, with D maybe TRBD1 (5 bases). Germline CDR1 MGHRA, CDR2 YSYEKL. The CDR3 extends over 16 amino acids. Between the trimmed V and J ends, which lost 3 bases and 4 bases, there was a span of 18 bases. CDR3 sequence reads: CASSQGSWGEGTEAFF. The CDR3 region has the DNA TGCGCCAGCAGCCAGGGTTCTTGGGGGGAGGGCACTGAAGCTTTCTTT.

The chain recombines TRBV5-4 with TRBJ2-7, with D maybe TRBD1 (5 bases). Trimming took 4 bases from V and 3 from J, leaving 17 bases between them. The CDR3 has 15 residues. CDR1 and CDR2 from the germline V gene are SGHNT and YYREEE (reference sequence). This chain's CDR3 is CASSKGSPRNYEQYF. The CDR3 nucleotides are TGTGCCAGCAGCAAGGGGTCCCCCCGAAACTACGAGCAGTACTTC.